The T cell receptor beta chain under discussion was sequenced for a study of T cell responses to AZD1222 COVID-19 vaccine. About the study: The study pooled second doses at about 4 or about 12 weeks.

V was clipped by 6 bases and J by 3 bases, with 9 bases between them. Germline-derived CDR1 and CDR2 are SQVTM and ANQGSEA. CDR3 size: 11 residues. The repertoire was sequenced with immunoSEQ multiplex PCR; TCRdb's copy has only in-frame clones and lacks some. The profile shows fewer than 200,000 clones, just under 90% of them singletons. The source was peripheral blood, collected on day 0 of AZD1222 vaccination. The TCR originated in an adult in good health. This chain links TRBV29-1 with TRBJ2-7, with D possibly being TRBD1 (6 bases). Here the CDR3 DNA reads TGCAGCGTCAAAGGGGGCTACGAGCAGTACTTC. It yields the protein CSVKGGYEQYF.